Below, 2 T cell receptor beta chains from the same sample are listed, as sequenced in a study of cytotoxic CD8 clonotypes in ibrutinib-treated CLL (dated by TCRdb to the early 2020s). Receptor libraries were prepared by the immunoSEQ multiplex PCR assay. The table comes from immuneACCESS by way of TCRdb, which keeps in-frame sequences with V and J called. Part of the clones is missing from these tables; in studies checked, under half for an unresolved V gene and the rest for unknown reasons. Across this sample there are roughly 36,000 clones, with approximately 70% seen only once. Roughly 25% of the sample goes to the ten largest clones. This sample comprised PBMCs, obtained before ibrutinib treatment. The receptors come from a human donor with chronic lymphocytic leukemia.

The rearrangement joins TRBV28 to TRBJ1-1; D is unresolved. This CDR3 has 11 amino acids. Germline loops: CDR1 MDHEN, CDR2 SYDVKM. Trimming took 2 bases from V and 4 from J, leaving 2 bases between them. The CDR3 coding sequence is TGTGCCAGCAGTTTAGGCACTGAAGCTTTCTTT. Amino acids: CASSLGTEAFF.

The CDR3 DNA reads as TGTGCCAGCAAAACGGGTCCCGGGGAGCTGTTTTTT. This translates into CASKTGPGELFF. The chain combines TRBV28 with TRBJ2-2; D is ambiguous. CDR3 length: 12 residues. The V gene's germline CDR1 is MDHEN and CDR2 SYDVKM. Trimming took off 7 bases at V and 6 bases at J, with 9 bases between the two ends.